A single sample is the source of the 6 T cell receptor beta chains below, sequenced in a study of T cells in Graves' hyperthyroidism and ophthalmopathy. TCR beta CDR3 sequences were amplified from RNA transcripts. The TCR CDR3 first-round RT-PCR relied on the HTBI primer set. One entry per CDR3 protein, called by TCRdb with MiXCR from the multiplex PCR reads. This table has about 700,000 distinct CDR3 sequences, just under 45% appearing once. Sequencing was done on a sample of peripheral blood or thyroid tissue (not recorded which). The receptor set was obtained from an adult man with Graves' disease, either hyperthyroidism or ophthalmopathy (not recorded which).

This clonotype was observed once. This chain links TRBV25-1 with TRBJ1-2; 10 bases agree with TRBD1. The CDR3 length is 14 residues. Germline loops: CDR1 MGHDK, CDR2 SYGVNS. V lost 2 bases and J lost 5; bases outside the gene matches: 2. The chain's CDR3 is CASSEGTGAYGYTF. Here the CDR3 DNA reads TGTGCCAGCAGTGAAGGGACAGGGGCGTATGGCTACACCTTC.

The sample holds a few counts of this clonotype. The chain employs TRBV19 and TRBJ2-7, with 9 positions matching TRBD2. After removal of 7 bases from V and 3 bases from J, the junction contained 10 bases not matched to a gene. CDR1 and CDR2 from the germline V gene are LNHDA and SQIVND (reference sequence). The CDR3 has 15 amino acids. The CDR3 DNA reads TGTGCCAGTATGGGGTTAATAGCGGGAGTCTACGAGCAGTACTTC. Its translation is CASMGLIAGVYEQYF.

This clonotype showed up just a few times. V is TRBV7-3 and J is TRBJ1-2, with D maybe TRBD1 (5 bases). This CDR3 is 11 amino acids long. Germline assignment: CDR1 SGHTA and CDR2 FQGTGA. The V gene lost 3 bases and the J gene lost 8 bases, with 7 bases spanning the gap. The CDR3 spells CASSFKGGYTF. The CDR3 region has the DNA TGTGCCAGCAGCTTTAAGGGGGGCTACACCTTC.

A remark on this clonotype: A junction boundary mismatches the germline segment, possibly from a read error. This chain connects TRBV4-1 to TRBJ1-2; the match to TRBD1 covers 10 bases. The length of the CDR3 is 18 residues. The germline V gene encodes CDR1 MGHRA and CDR2 YSYEKL. This CDR3 is CASSHGQGERTSNYGYTF. CDR3 in DNA: TGTGCCAGCAGCCACGGACAGGGGGAGCGCACGTCCAACTATGGCTACACCTTC.

In this sample, this clonotype turned up a few times. V and J are TRBV9 and TRBJ2-7, with TRBD2 matching 12 bases. V lost 0 bases and J lost 6; bases outside the gene matches: 1. From germline, CDR1 is SGDLS and CDR2 YYNGEE. This CDR3 comprises 14 residues. In DNA form, the CDR3 reads TGTGCCAGCAGCGTAGGGACTAGCGGGATCGAGCAGTACTTC. Its protein product is CASSVGTSGIEQYF.

The chain is built from TRBV19 and TRBJ2-5; 8 nucleotides agree with TRBD2. This CDR3 comprises 16 residues. Losses at the gene ends were 4 bases for V and 5 bases for J; bases not matched to a gene: 12. Germline assignment: CDR1 LNHDA and CDR2 SQIVND (reference sequence). CDR3 region: CASSRGLGLGPETQYF. In DNA form, the CDR3 reads TGTGCCAGTAGTAGGGGACTAGGACTGGGGCCGGAGACCCAGTACTTC.